The rows below give T cell receptor beta chains drawn from one sample of a study of blood T cell repertoires in COVID-19. Here immunoSEQ multiplex PCR was the method, and the copy in TCRdb shows in-frame clones only, minus some. The table lists tens of thousands of clones, about 88% of them singletons. Sequenced material: peripheral blood. These TCRs come from a man aged 65 to 79 with acute or convalescent COVID-19. Each CDR3 is given with its conserved first and last residue. The order of the fields is J gene, D gene, clone size, V gene, CDR3 DNA, CDR3 protein. The D gene is left open where the match is weak. Rows give clone size only sometimes, using once, few, many, or a class for an expanded clone.

>TRBJ2-2|NA|NA|TRBV28
TGTGCCACCTCAGGGGAAGGGGGCGGGGAGCTGTTTTTT
CATSGEGGGELFF
>TRBJ2-2|NA|NA|TRBV5-1
TGCGCCAGCAGCTTTAGGACGGGAATTCTCGGAAGAACCGGGGAGCTGTTTTTT
CASSFRTGILGRTGELFF
>TRBJ2-5|TRBD2|NA|TRBV6-5
TGTGCCAGCAGGACTAGCAGGTCTATGACCCAGTACTTC
CASRTSRSMTQYF
>TRBJ2-5|NA|NA|TRBV5-1
TGCGCCAGCAGCTTGGCGAGCGCCGTGCTACAAGAGACCCAGTACTTC
CASSLASAVLQETQYF
>TRBJ2-1|TRBD2|once|TRBV3-1/TRBV3-2
TGTGCCAGCAGCCAAGGTTGGCGGGGGGGCTACAATGAGCAGTTCTTC
CASSQGWRGGYNEQFF
>TRBJ1-2|NA|NA|TRBV4-3
TGCGCCAGCAGCCAAGACTCGGCGGGCACTCCTAACTATGGCTACACCTTC
CASSQDSAGTPNYGYTF
>TRBJ2-7|TRBD1|NA|TRBV7-2
TGTGCCAGCAGCCTTCGGACAGGGGGCACGGGATACGAGCAGTACTTC
CASSLRTGGTGYEQYF
>TRBJ2-5|NA|NA|TRBV6-2/TRBV6-3
TGTGCCAGCAGTTACTCGAGCAGGGAAGAGACCCAGTACTTC
CASSYSSREETQYF
>TRBJ2-7|TRBD2|NA|TRBV7-2
TGTGCCAGCAGCACTAATGGGGTAGCGGGGGCACTCGAGCAGTACTTC
CASSTNGVAGALEQYF
>TRBJ1-3|NA|once|TRBV28
TGTGCGGCGGACTCTGGAAACACCATATATTTT
CAADSGNTIYF
>TRBJ1-1|TRBD1|NA|TRBV28
TGTGCCAGCAGTTTGGCAAGGGGGCGTGATGAAGCTTTCTTT
CASSLARGRDEAFF
>TRBJ1-5|NA|NA|TRBV24-1
TGTGCCACCAGTGACCCTACAGGGAGCAATCAGCCCCAGCATTTT
CATSDPTGSNQPQHF
>TRBJ1-1|NA|NA|TRBV27
TGTGCCAGCAGTTTAGAGAGGAGGAACACTGAAGCTTTCTTT
CASSLERRNTEAFF
>TRBJ2-1|NA|NA|TRBV5-8
TGTGCCAGCAGCTTGATCTCGCCAGGGACCTACAATGAGCAGTTCTTC
CASSLISPGTYNEQFF
>TRBJ1-2|TRBD1|NA|TRBV20-1
TGCAGTGCCGGGACAGGCTATGGCTACACCTTC
CSAGTGYGYTF
>TRBJ2-4|TRBD1|NA|TRBV7-9
TGTGCCAGCAGCTTTGGGACAGGGGGCCCCAAAAACATTCAGTACTTC
CASSFGTGGPKNIQYF
>TRBJ1-1|NA|NA|TRBV11-1
TGTGCCAGCAGCTTTCCAGGGGCGGTCACTGAAGCTTTCTTT
CASSFPGAVTEAFF
>TRBJ1-1|NA|few|TRBV5-1
TGCGCCAGCAGCTTAGGTACAGACGAAGCTTTCTTT
CASSLGTDEAFF
>TRBJ2-2|NA|NA|TRBV6-5
TGTGCCAGCAGTATCAGGGGAACGAACACCGGGGAGCTGTTTTTT
CASSIRGTNTGELFF
>TRBJ2-2|NA|once|TRBV27
TGTGCCAGCAGTTTTAACAGGGCTACCGGGGAGCTGTTTTTT
CASSFNRATGELFF
>TRBJ2-7|TRBD1|NA|TRBV28
TGTGCCAGCAGTTCCCGGGACAGCAGCTCCTACGAGCAGTACTTC
CASSSRDSSSYEQYF
>TRBJ2-3|NA|NA|TRBV9
TGTGCCAGCAGCGCCGGGGAGGATACGCAGTATTTT
CASSAGEDTQYF
>TRBJ1-1|NA|few|TRBV6-5
TGTGCCAGCAGACAGGGACAGAACACTGAAGCTTTCTTT
CASRQGQNTEAFF
>TRBJ1-6|TRBD1|once|TRBV11-2
TGTGCCAGCAGCTTGGGACAGCCTAATTCACCCCTCCACTTT
CASSLGQPNSPLHF
>TRBJ2-2|TRBD1|NA|TRBV6-2/TRBV6-3
TGTGCCAGCAGTTACCCTCGACAGGGGAGGTTCACCGGGGAGCTGTTTTTT
CASSYPRQGRFTGELFF
>TRBJ2-5|TRBD1|NA|TRBV6-6
TGTGCCACACACCCTAGCCGGGACAGAGGTGGGACCCAGTACTTC
CATHPSRDRGGTQYF
>TRBJ1-2|NA|once|TRBV7-9
TGTGCCAGCAGCTTCGAAAGAGGATATGGCTACACCTTC
CASSFERGYGYTF
>TRBJ2-4|TRBD1|few|TRBV9
TGTGCCAGCAGCGTAGACGCAGGGGGCTGGGACATTCAGTACTTC
CASSVDAGGWDIQYF
>TRBJ2-3|TRBD2|NA|TRBV11-3
TGTGCCAGCAGCTTTGGGACTAACACAGATACGCAGTATTTT
CASSFGTNTDTQYF
>TRBJ1-6|TRBD1|NA|TRBV5-4
TGTGCCAGCAGCTTGGGGGGACAGCATAATTCACCCCTCCACTTT
CASSLGGQHNSPLHF
>TRBJ2-7|TRBD1|NA|TRBV9
TGTGCCAGCAGCGCACAGGGGGCTCCCTACGAGCAGTACTTC
CASSAQGAPYEQYF
>TRBJ1-2|NA|NA|TRBV6-4
TGTGCCAGCAGTTCAGACGAGCGATTCGGCTACACCTTC
CASSSDERFGYTF
>TRBJ1-1|TRBD1|NA|TRBV6-2/TRBV6-3
TGTGCCAGCAGTAAAGGGACAGTTGTTAACACTGAAGCTTTCTTT
CASSKGTVVNTEAFF
>TRBJ1-2|NA|NA|TRBV25-1
TGTGCCAGCAGTGATACAGGGAACTATGGCTACACCTTC
CASSDTGNYGYTF
>TRBJ2-7|NA|NA|TRBV6-1
TGTGCCAGCAGTGAAGCCGCGGGGGCGCTTGAGCAGTACTTC
CASSEAAGALEQYF
>TRBJ2-7|NA|NA|TRBV7-2
TGTGCCAGCAGTATCCCCGGGTTCGAGCAGTACTTC
CASSIPGFEQYF
>TRBJ2-1|NA|once|TRBV7-3
TGTGCCAGCAGCCCAGCTTTGAGCGGCTACAATGAGCAGTTCTTC
CASSPALSGYNEQFF